These 30 T cell receptor beta chains were sequenced from one sample in a study of blood T cell repertoires in COVID-19. The repertoire was sequenced with immunoSEQ multiplex PCR; TCRdb's copy has only in-frame clones and lacks some. The data contain 150,000 or so clones, just under 85% of them singletons. The sample comprised peripheral blood. These TCRs come from a woman older than 75 with acute or convalescent COVID-19.

The genes are TRBV30 and TRBJ1-3; the D is unclear. Trimming cost V 2 bases and J 6 bases, with 20 bases left between them. In germline, CDR1 is GTSNPN, CDR2 SVGIG (reference sequence). The CDR3 is 16 amino acids. CDR3 region: CAWSRGGFNLQNTIYF. The CDR3 DNA sequence: TGTGCCTGGAGTAGAGGAGGGTTCAACCTCCAAAACACCATATATTTT. The full variable domain, rest sourced from reference TRBV30 and TRBJ1-3, is SQTIHQWPATLVQPVGSPLSLECTVEGTSNPNLYWYRQAAGRGLQLLFYSVGIGQISSEVPQNLSASRPQDRQFILSSKKLLLSDSGFYLCAWSRGGFNLQNTIYFGEGSWLTVV.

J is TRBJ2-2 and V is TRBV19; 9 nucleotides match TRBD1. The germline V gene encodes CDR1 LNHDA and CDR2 SQIVND (reference sequence). Losses at the gene ends were 4 bases for V and 4 bases for J; bases not matched to a gene: 4. The length of the CDR3 is 15 residues. CDR3 in amino acids: CASSTRTGATGELFF. CDR3 bases: TGTGCCAGTAGTACGCGGACAGGGGCCACCGGGGAGCTGTTTTTT.

V gene TRBV11-3 combines with J gene TRBJ1-1; D call uncertain. The CDR3 sequence is 13 residues long. Deletions cut 3 bases from V and 8 bases from J, with 13 bases between. Germline assignment: CDR1 SGHNT and CDR2 YENEEA. CDR3 sequence: CASSFTGVQEAFF. The CDR3 nucleotides are TGTGCCAGCAGCTTCACCGGGGTTCAAGAAGCTTTCTTT.

The chain couples TRBV6-4 to TRBJ1-1; D possibly corresponds to TRBD1 (5 bases). Germline V gene lookup returns CDR1 MRHNA and CDR2 SNTAGT. The V gene lost 2 bases and the J gene lost 0 bases, with 10 bases spanning the gap. This CDR3 is 15 amino acids long. The DNA of the CDR3 is TGTGCCAGCAGTGACCCGACAGTTATGAACACTGAAGCTTTCTTT. Its translation is CASSDPTVMNTEAFF.

This clone has more than one count but fewer than ten. The V gene is TRBV6-6, the J gene TRBJ2-1; TRBD2 agrees at 8 bases. The CDR3 is made up of 16 amino acids. Germline V gene sequence: CDR1 MNHNY, CDR2 SVGAGI (reference sequence). The V gene end was trimmed by 1 base and the J gene end by 3 bases; junction bases not matched to a gene: 5. The CDR3 here is CASSYFVGGGYNEQFF. The CDR3 DNA reads as TGTGCCAGCAGTTACTTCGTCGGGGGGGGCTACAATGAGCAGTTCTTC.

The chain couples TRBV7-9 to TRBJ2-7; 8 nucleotides agree with TRBD2. Trimming took 4 bases from V and 3 from J; bases not matched to a gene: 5. This CDR3 contains 14 residues. CDR1 and CDR2 (germline): SEHNR, FQNEAQ (reference sequence). The CDR3 coding sequence is TGTGCCAGCAGCTCCGGGGGGGGCGACTACGAGCAGTACTTC. This codes for CASSSGGGDYEQYF.

The gene calls are TRBV5-5 and TRBJ1-4; D may be TRBD1 (6 bases). CDR3 length: 13 residues. CDR1 and CDR2 from the germline V gene are SGHKS and YYEKEE (reference sequence). V gave up 1 base and J gave up 8 bases, with 9 bases separating them. The CDR3 sequence is CASSLQGPEKLFF. In DNA, the CDR3 is TGTGCCAGCAGCTTGCAGGGGCCCGAAAAACTGTTTTTT.

This rearrangement joins TRBV28 to TRBJ1-2, with D possibly TRBD1 on 5 matching bases. The V end was cut by 10 bases, the J end by 2 bases, with 14 bases between. CDR1 and CDR2 (germline): MDHEN, SYDVKM. The CDR3 extends over 13 amino acids. As DNA, the CDR3 is TGTGCCAATCAGGACAACAGGAACTATGGCTACACCTTC. Its protein product is CANQDNRNYGYTF.

This clone appeared a single time. This chain links TRBV5-1 with TRBJ1-1, with D perhaps matching TRBD1 (5 bases). Germline V gene lookup returns CDR1 SGHRS and CDR2 YFSETQ. V lost 0 bases and J lost 11, with 14 bases in between. The CDR3 has 13 amino acids. The CDR3 bases are TGCGCCAGCAGCTTGGGCCCCGGGGGACGGGCTTTCTTT. This sequence encodes CASSLGPGGRAFF.

This clone was recorded once. The chain joins TRBV5-4 to TRBJ2-2; 8 bases agree with TRBD1. The CDR3 totals 17 residues. Trimming at V came to 6 bases and at J to 5 bases, leaving 15 bases not matched to a gene. Germline V gene data show CDR1 as SGHNT and CDR2 as YYREEE (reference sequence). The CDR3 DNA reads TGTGCCAGCACCACCGGGACAGCCAGGGGGCGGACCGGGGAGCTGTTTTTT. Translated, it gives CASTTGTARGRTGELFF.

V gene TRBV7-9 combines with J gene TRBJ1-5; 8 bases map to TRBD1. The CDR3 has 14 amino acids. The J segment lost 4 bases and the V segment lost 1 base, leaving 0 bases of the junction unmatched. CDR1 is SEHNR, CDR2 FQNEAQ, per germline (reference sequence). CDR3 coding DNA: TGTGCCAGCAGCTTAGGACAGGGGAATCAGCCCCAGCATTTT. Encoded protein: CASSLGQGNQPQHF.

This chain uses TRBV5-1 with TRBJ2-2, with 10 bases that match TRBD2. CDR3 length: 17 amino acids. J lost 7 bases, V lost 0 bases, and 9 bases had no gene match. CDR1 and CDR2 (germline): SGHRS, YFSETQ. The DNA for the CDR3 is TGCGCCAGCAGCTTGGCCGGAGCGGGGGGGCACGGCGGGGAGCTGTTTTTT. It encodes CASSLAGAGGHGGELFF.

The V call is TRBV2, the J call TRBJ1-4, with 9 bases identical to TRBD1. This CDR3 comprises 13 residues. V was clipped by 6 bases and J by 5 bases; unmatched bases: 1. Germline CDR1 SNHLY, CDR2 FYNNEI. Written as DNA, the CDR3 is TGTGCCAGCAGCGGACAGGGGAATGAAAAACTGTTTTTT. It codes for CASSGQGNEKLFF.

The genes are TRBV6-6 and TRBJ1-1; D is uncertain. Trimming took 8 bases from V and 2 from J, leaving 12 bases between them. From germline, CDR1 is MNHNY and CDR2 SVGAGI (reference sequence). The CDR3 is made up of 13 amino acids. CDR3 amino acids: CASLSEANTEAFF. The DNA of the CDR3 is TGTGCCAGCCTCTCGGAGGCAAACACTGAAGCTTTCTTT.

The rearrangement links TRBV19 to TRBJ1-1; 7 nucleotides agree with TRBD1. The CDR3 has 14 amino acids. Trimming at V came to 7 bases and at J to 7 bases, leaving 12 bases not matched to a gene. CDR1 is LNHDA and CDR2 is SQIVND in the germline V gene (reference sequence). CDR3 sequence reads: CASTLGGASVEAFF. The CDR3 bases are TGTGCCAGTACTCTAGGGGGCGCGTCCGTTGAAGCTTTCTTT.

The V gene is TRBV9, the J gene TRBJ1-4, with TRBD1 identical over 9 bases. CDR3 length: 15 amino acids. Germline values: CDR1 SGDLS, CDR2 YYNGEE. J gave up 10 bases and V 3 bases, and 10 bases lay outside the gene matches. The CDR3 here is CASSATGGAMGKLFF. CDR3 in DNA: TGTGCCAGCAGCGCTACAGGGGGCGCGATGGGAAAACTGTTTTTT.

V is TRBV7-5 and J is TRBJ2-7; TRBD1, the table's D call, lacks a check against the DNA. TRBV7-5 is described as a pseudogene. The CDR3 has 14 residues. The CDR3: CARSSGDSNYEQYF. DNA for the CDR3: TGTGCCAGAAGCTCCGGGGACAGCAACTACGAGCAGTACTTC.

The genes are TRBV5-5 and TRBJ1-1; D not resolved. Germline V lookup: CDR1 SGHKS, CDR2 YYEKEE (reference sequence). CDR3 length: 14 residues. The V end was cut by 4 bases, the J end by 0 bases, with 10 bases between. The CDR3 DNA reads TGTGCCAGCAGCCTCCAGCGTATGAACACTGAAGCTTTCTTT. Amino acids: CASSLQRMNTEAFF.

The chain couples TRBV5-4 to TRBJ1-5, with a tentative D call TRBD1 (5 bases). Germline values: CDR1 SGHNT, CDR2 YYREEE (reference sequence). The V end was cut by 2 bases, the J end by 3 bases, with 18 bases between. This CDR3 has 17 residues. The CDR3, as DNA: TGTGCCAGCAGCTTCACCCACGGGGGAGGCATCAATCAGCCCCAGCATTTT. Encoded protein: CASSFTHGGGINQPQHF.

The chain has TRBV7-9 and TRBJ2-3; a possible D gene is TRBD2 (5 bases). Germline V gene lookup returns CDR1 SEHNR and CDR2 FQNEAQ (reference sequence). The CDR3 has 17 residues. V was cut by 4 bases and J by 1 base, with 18 bases left in between. The CDR3 loop is CASSSRVEDGGTDTQYF. CDR3 bases: TGTGCCAGCAGCTCGCGCGTGGAGGATGGAGGCACAGATACGCAGTATTTT.

This clone was seen just once. This sequence joins TRBV7-9 and TRBJ2-5; the D gene is possibly TRBD1 (5 bases). Looked up from germline, CDR1 is SEHNR and CDR2 is FQNEAQ (reference sequence). This CDR3 is built from 14 residues. Trimming stripped 5 bases from V and 7 bases from J, with 17 bases between. CDR3: CASSLTDTLGTQYF. CDR3 DNA: TGTGCCAGCAGCCTGACAGATACCTTGGGGACCCAGTACTTC.

The J gene is TRBJ2-1, the V gene TRBV7-2; maybe TRBD2 (5 bases). CDR1 SGHTA and CDR2 FQGNSA come from the germline V gene. This CDR3 contains 15 residues. Trimming took 2 bases from V and 3 from J, leaving 11 bases between them. The CDR3 coding sequence is TGTGCCAGCAGCTTACAGCGGTTGATCTACAATGAGCAGTTCTTC. This gives the protein CASSLQRLIYNEQFF.

V is TRBV5-4 and J is TRBJ2-1, with TRBD1 matching over 12 bases. V lost 4 bases, J lost 7 bases, and 12 bases stayed unmatched. The CDR3 sequence is 17 residues long. Germline CDR1 is SGHNT and CDR2 is YYREEE (reference sequence). The CDR3 sequence: CASSLGAPGQGANEQFF. The CDR3 bases are TGTGCCAGCAGCCTCGGAGCGCCGGGACAGGGGGCAAATGAGCAGTTCTTC.

The V and J genes are TRBV21-1 and TRBJ2-7; the D call in the table, TRBD2, was not verified against the DNA. TRBV21-1 corresponds to a pseudogene. CDR3 length equals 14 residues. The CDR3 coding sequence is TGTGCCAGCAGCAAAGTATGGACGGACTTCGAGCAGTACTTC. Residues: CASSKVWTDFEQYF.

The rearrangement uses TRBV7-2 and TRBJ1-1; D remains ambiguous. This CDR3 has 13 amino acids. Germline V gene data show CDR1 as SGHTA and CDR2 as FQGNSA. V lost 2 bases and J lost 1, with 5 bases in between. The CDR3 sequence is CASSLQKNTEAFF. The CDR3 DNA reads TGTGCCAGCAGCTTACAGAAGAACACTGAAGCTTTCTTT.

The chain has TRBV5-1 and TRBJ2-2; D might be TRBD1 (6 bases). Trimming cost V 4 bases and J 5 bases, with 15 bases left between them. Germline V lookup: CDR1 SGHRS, CDR2 YFSETQ. The CDR3 runs to 15 residues. DNA of the CDR3: TGCGCCAGCAGCACCGCCGGGACAAAGACCGGGGAGCTGTTTTTT. Amino acid sequence: CASSTAGTKTGELFF.

The chain recombines TRBV7-9 with TRBJ1-4, with 9 nucleotides matching TRBD1. Germline V gene lookup returns CDR1 SEHNR and CDR2 FQNEAQ (reference sequence). V was pared by 5 bases and J by 0 bases, with 10 bases of the junction left unmatched. CDR3 length: 18 amino acids. For the CDR3, the DNA is TGTGCCAGCAGCCCGGGACAGGGCGACTCTGCAACTAATGAAAAACTGTTTTTT. This sequence encodes CASSPGQGDSATNEKLFF.

The rearrangement links TRBV6-4 to TRBJ1-5; 10 nucleotides align to TRBD1. The CDR3 is 14 amino acids. CDR1 and CDR2 from the germline V gene are MRHNA and SNTAGT. V lost 5 bases to trimming and J lost 7 bases; unmatched junction nucleotides: 5. CDR3 protein: CASSQTGGRQPQHF. DNA for the CDR3: TGTGCCAGCAGTCAGACAGGGGGCAGGCAGCCCCAGCATTTT.

The rearrangement links TRBV5-4 to TRBJ1-1, with D uncertain. In germline, CDR1 is SGHNT, CDR2 YYREEE (reference sequence). V was shortened by 0 bases and J by 1 base, with 7 bases between the two germline ends. The CDR3 sequence is 14 residues long. The CDR3 coding sequence is TGTGCCAGCAGCTTGGGGCTTCGGAACACTGAAGCTTTCTTT. Translating it yields CASSLGLRNTEAFF.

The chain combines TRBV19 with TRBJ2-2, with D hard to call. V was cut by 6 bases and J by 2 bases, with 13 bases left in between. CDR3 length: 15 residues. The V gene's germline CDR1 is LNHDA and CDR2 SQIVND (reference sequence). The CDR3 DNA reads TGTGCCAGTAGCGGTATTGGGCATAACACCGGGGAGCTGTTTTTT. Protein: CASSGIGHNTGELFF.